The 25 T cell receptor beta chains listed next were all sequenced from one sample in a study of blood T cell repertoires in COVID-19. TCRdb's copy holds only in-frame clones and misses some; the assay was immunoSEQ multiplex PCR. This repertoire shows 27,000 or so clones, about 91% found once; its top ten account for 15% to 20%. Sequenced: peripheral blood. These receptors were obtained from a human donor with active COVID-19. The donor label of this sample is uncertain.

This sequence joins TRBV9 and TRBJ2-3; 8 bases fit TRBD2. The length of the CDR3 is 15 residues. The trim removed 4 bases at V and 2 bases at J, leaving 6 bases unmatched. Germline CDR1 reads SGDLS; CDR2 reads YYNGEE. In DNA form, the CDR3 reads TGTGCCAGCAGCCCCCGGGAGGGAACCACAGATACGCAGTATTTT. Encoded protein: CASSPREGTTDTQYF.

The chain combines TRBV5-5 with TRBJ1-5; possibly TRBD1 for D (6 bases). The CDR3 is 16 residues long. V was shortened by 4 bases and J by 4 bases, with 18 bases between the two germline ends. Germline V gene lookup returns CDR1 SGHKS and CDR2 YYEKEE (reference sequence). CDR3 DNA sequence: TGTGCCAGCAGCAGGTCGCCCGGGACAATTAATCAGCCCCAGCATTTT. This codes for CASSRSPGTINQPQHF.

V usage is TRBV6-4 and J usage is TRBJ2-7; 9 bases are a match to TRBD1. This CDR3 comprises 20 residues. J lost 2 bases, V lost 0 bases, and 17 bases had no gene match. CDR1 and CDR2 (germline): MRHNA, SNTAGT. The CDR3: CASSDSVRTGVFAEPYEQYF. Here the CDR3 DNA reads TGTGCCAGCAGTGACTCGGTCCGGACAGGGGTATTCGCTGAGCCCTACGAGCAGTACTTC.

This sequence joins TRBV9 and TRBJ2-7; D is ambiguous. Germline V gene data show CDR1 as SGDLS and CDR2 as YYNGEE. This CDR3 is 15 amino acids long. Deletions cut 2 bases from V and 0 bases from J, with 12 bases between. The CDR3 DNA reads as TGTGCCAGCAGCGTCTACCCGTCGAGCTCCTACGAGCAGTACTTC. Its translation is CASSVYPSSSYEQYF.

DNA for the CDR3: TGTGCCAGCAGCCAAGGAGTTGAGCAGTTCTTC. Protein product: CASSQGVEQFF. The chain is built from TRBV3-1 (or the pseudogene TRBV3-2) and TRBJ2-1; D gene uncertain. Trimming shortened V by 1 base and J by 9 bases, and 4 bases separated the two germline ends. This CDR3 region has 11 residues. The V gene's germline CDR1 is LGHDT and CDR2 YNNKEL (reference sequence).

CDR3 sequence: CASSESGGRDTQYF. The CDR3 coding sequence is TGTGCCAGCAGCGAATCGGGGGGCCGAGATACGCAGTATTTT. The rearrangement links TRBV7-2 to TRBJ2-3; D might be TRBD2 (7 bases). Trimming left V 5 bases short and J 5 bases short, with 14 bases between. CDR3 length equals 14 residues. From germline, CDR1 is SGHTA and CDR2 FQGNSA.

This clone was counted a single time. This sequence joins TRBV30 and TRBJ2-7, with 7 bases that match TRBD2. V trimming: 3 bases; J trimming: 6 bases; junction bases outside the gene matches: 5. Germline V gene data show CDR1 as GTSNPN and CDR2 as SVGIG (reference sequence). The CDR3 runs to 12 residues. The CDR3 loop is CAWRLGGSEQYF. CDR3 in DNA: TGTGCCTGGAGGCTGGGGGGGTCCGAGCAGTACTTC.

A word on this clone: Mismatch with germline at one junction end may stem from a read error. The chain recombines TRBV12-3 or TRBV12-4 with TRBJ2-3; 10 positions agree with TRBD1. The length of the CDR3 is 12 residues. In DNA, the CDR3 is TGTGCCAGCAGTCAGACCCGGGACAGGGGTCATTTT. This encodes CASSQTRDRGHF.

V usage is TRBV5-6 and J usage is TRBJ2-7; TRBD1 matches 10 bases. V dropped 4 bases and J dropped 4; count of bases not matched to a gene: 5. Looked up from germline, CDR1 is SGHDT and CDR2 is YYEEEE. The length of the CDR3 is 14 residues. The CDR3 spells CASSPDRGRYEQYF. CDR3 sequence (DNA): TGTGCCAGCAGCCCAGACAGGGGGCGGTACGAGCAGTACTTC.

The chain links TRBV10-3 to TRBJ2-3; TRBD2 agrees at 8 bases. With 5 bases clipped from V and 2 bases from J, the junction kept 18 bases outside the gene matches. From germline, CDR1 is ENHRY and CDR2 SYGVKD. The CDR3 has 19 amino acids. CDR3 DNA: TGTGCCATCAGTCGCGGGCCGGGAGGGCCCTTTCTCCACACAGATACGCAGTATTTT. Encoded protein: CAISRGPGGPFLHTDTQYF.

The chain joins TRBV7-2 to TRBJ2-1; 7 bases match TRBD2. Germline values: CDR1 SGHTA, CDR2 FQGNSA. The CDR3 length is 14 residues. With 5 bases clipped from V and 3 bases from J, the junction kept 4 bases outside the gene matches. CDR3 amino acids: CASSPQRGYNEQFF. The CDR3 DNA reads as TGTGCCAGCAGCCCCCAGCGGGGCTACAATGAGCAGTTCTTC.

This chain joins TRBV23-1 and TRBJ2-1, with TRBD1 matching over 8 bases. TRBV23-1 is identified as an open reading frame with a role that is uncertain. The CDR3 runs 15 residues. Germline trimming cut 1 base from V and 6 bases from J; bases unmatched to any gene: 5. As DNA, the CDR3 is TGCGCCAGCAGTCAATTCAGGGGGCTGGGCAATGAGCAGTTCTTC. This encodes CASSQFRGLGNEQFF.

The rearrangement joins TRBV7-2 to TRBJ2-5; 11 nucleotides align to TRBD2. The J segment lost 0 bases and the V segment lost 8 bases, leaving 5 bases of the junction unmatched. This CDR3 contains 15 residues. Germline CDR1 is SGHTA and CDR2 is FQGNSA. This chain's CDR3 is CASASGGLNQETQYF. DNA of the CDR3: TGTGCCAGCGCTAGCGGGGGGCTTAACCAAGAGACCCAGTACTTC.

J is TRBJ2-3 and V is TRBV19; 9 bases are shared with TRBD2. V lost 8 bases and J lost 6; bases outside the gene matches: 18. Germline CDR1 LNHDA, CDR2 SQIVND (reference sequence). The CDR3 spans 17 residues. CDR3 in DNA: TGTGCCAGTCGCTCCAACGCGGTAGCGGGAGATTGGGATACGCAGTATTTT. This codes for CASRSNAVAGDWDTQYF.

The rearrangement joins TRBV7-2 to TRBJ2-1; TRBD1 might be the D (5 bases). Trimming removed 5 bases at V and 3 bases at J, with 20 bases between. The CDR3 extends over 17 amino acids. The V gene's germline CDR1 is SGHTA and CDR2 FQGNSA. The CDR3 bases are TGTGCCAGCAGCCCACGATATAGGGGTTCAATCTACAATGAGCAGTTCTTC. This encodes CASSPRYRGSIYNEQFF.

The chain is built from TRBV6-2 or TRBV6-3 and TRBJ1-5; weak D call: TRBD1 (6 bases). Germline V lookup: CDR1 MNHEY, CDR2 SVGEGT. This CDR3 has 15 residues. Deletions cut 7 bases from V and 2 bases from J, with 15 bases between. The CDR3 DNA is TGTGCCAGCAACCCCTCGGGGGGCGGCAATCAGCCCCAGCATTTT. It specifies CASNPSGGGNQPQHF.

V gene TRBV4-1 combines with J gene TRBJ1-2; perhaps TRBD1 as D (6 bases). Per the germline V gene, CDR1 is MGHRA and CDR2 is YSYEKL. The CDR3 is 16 amino acids. Trimming pared 0 bases from V and 8 bases from J, leaving 19 bases between. The DNA for the CDR3 is TGCGCCAGCAGCCAAGAGCAATCGTCCAGGGGTAGCGGCTACACCTTC. Translation: CASSQEQSSRGSGYTF.

This sequence joins TRBV6-5 and TRBJ1-1, with 7 bases matching TRBD1. Germline trimming cut 0 bases from V and 4 bases from J; bases unmatched to any gene: 5. The length of the CDR3 is 15 residues. Germline V gene data show CDR1 as MNHEY and CDR2 as SVGAGI. The CDR3 DNA reads TGTGCCAGCAGTTACTCCCAGGGGGTGTCCACTGAAGCTTTCTTT. This sequence encodes CASSYSQGVSTEAFF.

Here the CDR3 reads CATSDVGVDGYTF. Written as DNA, the CDR3 is TGTGCCACCAGTGATGTAGGGGTCGATGGCTACACCTTC. The chain uses TRBV24-1 and TRBJ1-2, with D perhaps matching TRBD1 (5 bases). Deletions cut 3 bases from V and 6 bases from J, with 10 bases between. The germline V gene has CDR1 KGHDR and CDR2 SFDVKD. The CDR3 is made up of 13 amino acids.

This clone appeared once. The V call is TRBV10-3, the J call TRBJ1-1; D possibly corresponds to TRBD1 (5 bases). Trimming cost V 7 bases and J 0 bases, with 24 bases left between them. The CDR3 length is 18 residues. Germline CDR1 reads ENHRY; CDR2 reads SYGVKD. In DNA form, the CDR3 reads TGTGCCATCACCCGGGGGAGTCATTTACTTGGCATGAACACTGAAGCTTTCTTT. It translates to CAITRGSHLLGMNTEAFF.

The gene calls are TRBV7-9 and TRBJ1-5; no clear D. There are 15 residues in the CDR3. Per the germline V gene, CDR1 is SEHNR and CDR2 is FQNEAQ (reference sequence). The V end lost 5 bases, the J end lost 2 bases, and 13 bases lay between the germline ends. In nucleotides, the CDR3 is TGTGCCAGCAGCCCCGGGTCCGGAGGCAATCAGCCCCAGCATTTT. Translation: CASSPGSGGNQPQHF. The full variable domain, in which reference TRBV7-9 and TRBJ1-5 provide the parts outside the CDR3, is DTGVSQNPRHKITKRGQNVTFRCDPISEHNRLYWYRQTLGQGPEFLTYFQNEAQLEKSRLLSDRFSAERPKGSFSTLEIQRTEQGDSAMYLCASSPGSGGNQPQHFGDGTRLSIL.

The chain is built from TRBV2 and TRBJ1-3, with a weak D call TRBD1 (6 bases). Trimming left V 1 base short and J 4 bases short, with 11 bases between. The CDR3 is made up of 15 amino acids. CDR1 and CDR2 (germline): SNHLY, FYNNEI. The CDR3 reads CASSEVGARGNTIYF. The CDR3 coding sequence is TGTGCCAGCAGTGAAGTGGGGGCGCGAGGAAACACCATATATTTT.

CDR3 in amino acids: CASTGQGVNTEAFF. In nucleotides, the CDR3 is TGTGCCAGCACCGGACAGGGAGTGAACACTGAAGCTTTCTTT. This rearrangement joins TRBV5-4 to TRBJ1-1; 8 bases agree with TRBD1. This CDR3 spans 14 amino acids. V shed 6 bases and J 0 bases; nucleotides not matched to a gene: 4. Germline V gene data show CDR1 as SGHNT and CDR2 as YYREEE (reference sequence).

V usage is TRBV3-1 (or the pseudogene TRBV3-2) and J usage is TRBJ2-4; D gene unclear. The germline V gene encodes CDR1 LGHDT and CDR2 YNNKEL (reference sequence). This CDR3 comprises 12 residues. The ends were cut back, 1 base at V and 11 bases at J, with 9 bases in the middle. The CDR3 DNA follows: TGTGCCAGCAGCCAAGCTGTCACTTTTCAGTACTTC. Its protein is CASSQAVTFQYF.

V gene TRBV19 combines with J gene TRBJ1-5; no firm D call. CDR1 and CDR2 (germline): LNHDA, SQIVND (reference sequence). Trimming left V 5 bases short and J 7 bases short, with 9 bases between. The CDR3 has 12 residues. The DNA of the CDR3 is TGTGCCAGTAGTTCGAGAGGGCAGCCCCAGCATTTT. This encodes CASSSRGQPQHF.